These 20 T cell receptor beta chains share one sample of origin, sequenced in a study of blood T cell repertoires in COVID-19. The assay was immunoSEQ multiplex PCR, and TCRdb's table has in-frame clones only and misses some. This repertoire shows 400,000 to 450,000 clones, about nine tenths found once; its top ten account for 1.5% to 1.7%. Sequenced sample: peripheral blood. These receptor sequences come from a woman between 40 and 55 years old with COVID-19, enrolled during active disease.

V is TRBV27 and J is TRBJ2-6; no firm D call. Trimming removed 8 bases from V and 1 base from J, with 9 bases in between. This CDR3 comprises 14 residues. Germline V gene data show CDR1 as MNHEY and CDR2 as SMNVEV (reference sequence). The CDR3 coding sequence is TGTGCCAGCTCCTATTTGTCTGGGGCCAACGTCCTGACTTTC. Residues: CASSYLSGANVLTF.

The chain links TRBV28 to TRBJ2-5, with TRBD1 matching 9 bases. CDR1 and CDR2 from the germline V gene are MDHEN and SYDVKM. V was clipped by 6 bases and J by 5 bases; unmatched bases: 7. This CDR3 is 14 amino acids long. In nucleotides, the CDR3 is TGTGCCAGCAGCCGGGACAGGGTTTTGGAGACCCAGTACTTC. Its translation: CASSRDRVLETQYF.

The chain has TRBV19 and TRBJ2-5; TRBD1 is a possible D gene (6 bases). Deletions cut 5 bases from V and 5 bases from J, with 18 bases between. CDR1 and CDR2 from the germline V gene are LNHDA and SQIVND (reference sequence). This CDR3 is 15 amino acids long. DNA for the CDR3: TGTGCCAGTAGTCCAGGACAGCCTATGGGGGAGACCCAGTACTTC. Translating gives CASSPGQPMGETQYF.

As for this clone: Other DNA sequences of this sample code for an identical CDR3. The chain joins TRBV4-1 to TRBJ1-5; D is undetermined. The CDR3 totals 15 residues. Germline V gene data show CDR1 as MGHRA and CDR2 as YSYEKL. V was cut by 1 base and J by 0 bases, with 7 bases left in between. Here the CDR3 reads CASSQGQNSNQPQHF. CDR3 in DNA: TGCGCCAGCAGCCAAGGGCAAAATAGCAATCAGCCCCAGCATTTT.

The chain uses TRBV5-6 and TRBJ1-2; D is possibly TRBD1 (6 bases). Looked up from germline, CDR1 is SGHDT and CDR2 is YYEEEE. This CDR3 is 13 amino acids long. Trimming pared 0 bases from V and 4 bases from J, leaving 7 bases between. The CDR3 DNA reads TGTGCCAGCAGCTTGGAGGGGGTCTATGGCTACACCTTC. Translation: CASSLEGVYGYTF.

This clone was seen a handful of times. Other DNA sequences in this sample translate to the same CDR3. The chain combines TRBV7-2 with TRBJ1-5; D is undetermined. The germline V gene encodes CDR1 SGHTA and CDR2 FQGNSA. The CDR3 has 15 amino acids. Trimming pared 1 base from V and 0 bases from J, leaving 7 bases between. CDR3 coding DNA: TGTGCCAGCAGCTTAGTCGGGGTTAGCAATCAGCCCCAGCATTTT. Protein sequence: CASSLVGVSNQPQHF.

The V gene is TRBV6-5, the J gene TRBJ2-3, with a possible D match to TRBD2 (6 bases). The germline gives CDR1 MNHEY, CDR2 SVGAGI. CDR3 length equals 15 residues. V lost 4 bases and J lost 7, with 18 bases in between. CDR3 nucleotide sequence: TGTGCCAGCAGTTTAAAGGCGGGGAGCCTACATACGCAGTATTTT. This gives the protein CASSLKAGSLHTQYF.

This clone is a singleton in its sample. This chain uses TRBV9 with TRBJ2-5, with 7 nucleotides matching TRBD1. V lost 3 bases and J lost 2; bases outside the gene matches: 10. This CDR3 region has 16 residues. CDR1 and CDR2 (germline): SGDLS, YYNGEE. CDR3 nucleotide sequence: TGTGCCAGCAGCGAAGGGGGCGGGTGGTCACAAGAGACCCAGTACTTC. Translation: CASSEGGGWSQETQYF.

The V call is TRBV18, the J call TRBJ2-1; a possible D gene is TRBD2 (5 bases). The V and J ends lost 2 bases and 0 bases respectively, with 11 bases between them. Germline V gene lookup returns CDR1 KGHSH and CDR2 LQKENI. The CDR3 is 16 residues long. Here the CDR3 reads CASSPKQRISYNEQFF. In nucleotides, the CDR3 is TGTGCCAGCTCACCAAAGCAGCGGATCTCCTACAATGAGCAGTTCTTC.

Worth noting for this clone: Other DNA sequences of this sample code for an identical CDR3. The rearrangement joins TRBV7-9 to TRBJ1-3; unclear D gene. The V gene lost 2 bases and the J gene lost 2 bases, with 4 bases spanning the gap. The germline gives CDR1 SEHNR, CDR2 FQNEAQ (reference sequence). CDR3 length equals 13 residues. In nucleotides, the CDR3 is TGTGCCAGCAGCTTAACAACTGGAAACACCATATATTTT. It specifies CASSLTTGNTIYF.

The V call is TRBV9, the J call TRBJ2-5, with D uncertain. V lost 0 bases to trimming and J lost 0 bases, with 12 bases between them. CDR1 SGDLS and CDR2 YYNGEE come from the germline V gene. The CDR3 is made up of 16 amino acids. The CDR3 coding sequence is TGTGCCAGCAGCGTAGACTTGTCCGGGTACCAAGAGACCCAGTACTTC. Translation: CASSVDLSGYQETQYF.

This chain connects TRBV7-9 to TRBJ2-3; no clear D. Per germline, CDR1 SEHNR and CDR2 FQNEAQ (reference sequence). The length of the CDR3 is 12 residues. V lost 4 bases and J 3 bases, leaving 5 bases between the germline ends. CDR3 sequence: CASSSLTDTQYF. As DNA, the CDR3 is TGTGCCAGCAGCTCTCTGACAGATACGCAGTATTTT.

CDR3: CASSQDGARYGYTF. The CDR3 DNA sequence: TGCGCCAGCAGCCAAGATGGGGCCAGGTATGGCTACACCTTC. The chain employs TRBV4-3 and TRBJ1-2; D possibly corresponds to TRBD1 (5 bases). The CDR3 has 14 amino acids. Germline V lookup: CDR1 LGHNA, CDR2 YSLEER. Trimming took off 0 bases at V and 5 bases at J, with 10 bases between the two ends.

The chain couples TRBV29-1 to TRBJ1-2; perhaps TRBD1 as D (6 bases). Germline lookup yields CDR1 SQVTM and CDR2 ANQGSEA. The germline V and J ends were trimmed by 4 bases and 1 base, with 7 bases remaining between them. CDR3 length equals 12 residues. In DNA form, the CDR3 reads TGCAGCGTTGCAGGGGATAACTATGGCTACACCTTC. It translates to CSVAGDNYGYTF.

The DNA of the CDR3 is TGTGCCAGCAGCGTATCAGGGGCCGTTGGAAACACCATATATTTT. Translated, it gives CASSVSGAVGNTIYF. The chain combines TRBV9 with TRBJ1-3; TRBD1 is a possible D gene (6 bases). V dropped 1 base and J dropped 3 bases, with 11 bases sitting between them. Germline V gene lookup returns CDR1 SGDLS and CDR2 YYNGEE. The CDR3 has 15 amino acids. The full variable domain, rest sourced from reference TRBV9 and TRBJ1-3, is DSGVTQTPKHLITATGQRVTLRCSPRSGDLSVYWYQQSLDQGLQFLIQYYNGEERAKGNILERFSAQQFPDLHSELNLSSLELGDSALYFCASSVSGAVGNTIYFGEGSWLTVV.

The chain links TRBV14 to TRBJ2-1; 9 bases align to TRBD1. CDR1 is SGHDN, CDR2 FVKESK, per germline. V lost 4 bases, J lost 9 bases, and 10 bases stayed unmatched. The length of the CDR3 is 15 residues. CDR3: CASSRTGQGVGEQFF. In nucleotides, the CDR3 is TGTGCCAGCAGCCGAACGGGACAGGGTGTTGGTGAGCAGTTCTTC.

This chain links TRBV5-1 with TRBJ2-2; 12 bases agree with TRBD2. This CDR3 has 14 residues. Trimming at V came to 5 bases and at J to 5 bases, leaving 1 base not matched to a gene. Germline values: CDR1 SGHRS, CDR2 YFSETQ. Written as DNA, the CDR3 is TGCGCCAGCAGGGGGACTAGCGGGACCGGGGAGCTGTTTTTT. It specifies CASRGTSGTGELFF.

The chain links TRBV5-1 to TRBJ1-1; no clear D gene. Trimming took off 0 bases at V and 0 bases at J, with 6 bases between the two ends. The germline CDR1 and CDR2 sequences are SGHRS and YFSETQ. The CDR3 spans 14 residues. CDR3 nucleotides: TGCGCCAGCAGCTTGGTCCAGTTGAACACTGAAGCTTTCTTT. Amino acid sequence: CASSLVQLNTEAFF. The full variable domain, with the rest looked up from reference TRBV5-1 and TRBJ1-1, is KAGVTQTPRYLIKTRGQQVTLSCSPISGHRSVSWYQQTPGQGLQFLFEYFSETQRNKGNFPGRFSGRQFSNSRSEMNVSTLELGDSALYLCASSLVQLNTEAFFGQGTRLTVV.

This chain connects TRBV5-1 to TRBJ2-2; 9 nucleotides align to TRBD1. After removal of 4 bases from V and 7 bases from J, the junction contained 14 bases not matched to a gene. The germline gives CDR1 SGHRS, CDR2 YFSETQ. CDR3 length: 17 amino acids. The DNA of the CDR3 is TGCGCCAGCAGCCGCGACCTCTCACAGGGGGCGGGCGGGGAGCTGTTTTTT. This codes for CASSRDLSQGAGGELFF.

V gene TRBV28 combines with J gene TRBJ2-7; D perhaps matches TRBD2 (6 bases). Trimming stripped 8 bases from V and 0 bases from J, with 11 bases between. The length of the CDR3 is 13 residues. The V gene's germline CDR1 is MDHEN and CDR2 SYDVKM. The CDR3 loop is CASWGVSSYEQYF. Here the CDR3 DNA reads TGTGCCAGCTGGGGGGTGAGCTCCTACGAGCAGTACTTC.